This passage covers 31 T cell receptor beta chains from one sample sequenced in a study of CD8 T cells in Susac syndrome. A quantity of 0.5 to 1 ug RNA underwent reverse transcription using random hexamers. TCRdb passed the immunoSEQ multiplex PCR reads through MiXCR, listing each CDR3 protein once. In the table there are 92,000 or so distinct CDR3 sequences, roughly 96% of which are singletons. Sequenced material: CD8+ T cells from PBMCs. The source of these receptors is a human donor with Susac syndrome.

This sequence joins TRBV15 and TRBJ1-2; the match to TRBD1 covers 9 bases. The CDR3 has 16 amino acids. Germline lookup yields CDR1 LNHNV and CDR2 YYDKDF (reference sequence). V dropped 3 bases and J dropped 4; count of bases not matched to a gene: 9. The CDR3 loop reads CATSSNRDRVTYGYTF. The CDR3, as DNA: TGTGCCACCAGCAGTAACCGGGACAGGGTTACCTATGGCTACACCTTC.

J is TRBJ2-5 and V is TRBV24-1; 8 nucleotides match TRBD2. J lost 2 bases, V lost 2 bases, and 6 bases had no gene match. CDR1 is KGHDR and CDR2 is SFDVKD in the germline V gene. This CDR3 spans 16 amino acids. The CDR3 spells CATSDSGGVRQETQYF. The CDR3 DNA sequence: TGTGCCACCAGTGATTCGGGGGGGGTCCGTCAAGAGACCCAGTACTTC.

The CDR3, as DNA: TGCGCCAGCCTCGGGACGGGCGGCACTGAAGCTTTCTTT. Translating it yields CASLGTGGTEAFF. The rearrangement uses TRBV5-1 and TRBJ1-1, with D maybe TRBD1 (5 bases). The germline CDR1 and CDR2 sequences are SGHRS and YFSETQ. The CDR3 spans 13 residues. Deletions cut 7 bases from V and 4 bases from J, with 14 bases between. The full variable domain, with the rest looked up from reference TRBV5-1 and TRBJ1-1, is KAGVTQTPRYLIKTRGQQVTLSCSPISGHRSVSWYQQTPGQGLQFLFEYFSETQRNKGNFPGRFSGRQFSNSRSEMNVSTLELGDSALYLCASLGTGGTEAFFGQGTRLTVV.

The V call is TRBV29-1, the J call TRBJ1-2; 8 bases agree with TRBD1. CDR1 and CDR2 (germline): SQVTM, ANQGSEA. This CDR3 spans 12 amino acids. With 7 bases clipped from V and 4 bases from J, the junction kept 5 bases outside the gene matches. Written as DNA, the CDR3 is TGCAGCGCCGGACAGGGCCGCTATGGCTACACCTTC. Residues: CSAGQGRYGYTF.

This chain connects TRBV5-1 to TRBJ2-4; 7 bases are shared with TRBD1. V trimming: 7 bases; J trimming: 0 bases; junction bases outside the gene matches: 10. This CDR3 has 16 amino acids. From germline, CDR1 is SGHRS and CDR2 YFSETQ. CDR3 in amino acids: CASRKDRALAKNIQYF. DNA for the CDR3: TGCGCCAGCCGGAAAGACAGGGCCTTAGCCAAAAACATTCAGTACTTC.

Here the CDR3 DNA reads TGTGCCTGGATACGGGGGCCCGGGGAGCTGTTTTTT. Its translation: CAWIRGPGELFF. This chain uses TRBV30 with TRBJ2-2, with D tentatively TRBD1 or TRBD2 (6 bases each). The V gene lost 4 bases and the J gene lost 6 bases, with 9 bases spanning the gap. Germline V gene data show CDR1 as GTSNPN and CDR2 as SVGIG (reference sequence). The CDR3 contains 12 residues.

V and J are TRBV9 and TRBJ1-1; no definite D call. The V end was cut by 4 bases, the J end by 12 bases, with 16 bases between. Germline CDR1 SGDLS, CDR2 YYNGEE. This CDR3 has 12 amino acids. The CDR3 sequence is CASSPSGGRTFF. The DNA for the CDR3 is TGTGCCAGCAGCCCAAGCGGAGGCCGGACTTTCTTT.

The J gene is TRBJ2-1, the V gene TRBV9; 8 positions match TRBD1. The CDR3 runs 14 residues. Germline-derived CDR1 and CDR2 are SGDLS and YYNGEE. J lost 7 bases, V lost 4 bases, and 7 bases had no gene match. Written as DNA, the CDR3 is TGTGCCAGCAGCCCTGGACAGGGTCGGAATGAGCAGTTCTTC. Its protein product is CASSPGQGRNEQFF.

This clonotype showed up just once. This rearrangement joins TRBV20-1 to TRBJ2-7; D possibly matches TRBD1 or TRBD2 (7 bases each). The CDR3 sequence is 14 residues long. Trimming took 5 bases from V and 4 from J, leaving 18 bases between them. Looked up from germline, CDR1 is DFQATT and CDR2 is SNEGSKA (reference sequence). CDR3 sequence: CSAVRQGGQYEQYF. The CDR3 DNA is TGCAGTGCTGTCAGACAGGGAGGGCAGTACGAGCAGTACTTC.

V usage is TRBV7-2 and J usage is TRBJ2-5, with 7 bases lining up with TRBD1. The trim removed 5 bases at V and 4 bases at J, leaving 10 bases unmatched. Germline V gene sequence: CDR1 SGHTA, CDR2 FQGNSA. The CDR3 sequence is 15 residues long. The CDR3 spells CASSLRDSEGETQYF. The CDR3 nucleotides read TGTGCCAGCAGCCTCCGGGACAGCGAGGGAGAGACCCAGTACTTC.

V usage is TRBV30 and J usage is TRBJ2-4; D is possibly TRBD1 (6 bases). Looked up from germline, CDR1 is GTSNPN and CDR2 is SVGIG (reference sequence). This CDR3 comprises 13 residues. The V and J ends lost 6 bases and 0 bases respectively, with 9 bases between them. The CDR3 nucleotides read TGTGCCTGTCAGGGGTTAGCCAAAAACATTCAGTACTTC. It encodes CACQGLAKNIQYF.

CDR3 DNA sequence: TGTGCCAGCAGTTTATATGGCAACCAAGAGACCCAGTACTTC. Amino acids: CASSLYGNQETQYF. V usage is TRBV27 and J usage is TRBJ2-5; no clear D. The V end lost 1 base, the J end lost 0 bases, and 6 bases lay between the germline ends. This CDR3 has 14 amino acids. CDR1 and CDR2 (germline): MNHEY, SMNVEV (reference sequence).

The chain uses TRBV12-3 or TRBV12-4 and TRBJ2-1; tentatively, D is TRBD1 or TRBD2 (5 bases each). V lost 6 bases and J 8 bases, leaving 11 bases between the germline ends. The CDR3 is 12 residues long. As DNA, the CDR3 is TGTGCCAGCAGGACCGGGACCCATGAGCAGTTCTTC. Translating gives CASRTGTHEQFF.

The V and J genes are TRBV5-1 and TRBJ1-1; tentative D call: TRBD1 (5 bases). The germline CDR1 and CDR2 sequences are SGHRS and YFSETQ. This CDR3 has 15 amino acids. The ends were cut back, 4 bases at V and 6 bases at J, with 19 bases in the middle. The CDR3 region has the DNA TGCGCCAGCAGCGACAGCTGGGACCGGGAACCTGAAGCTTTCTTT. As protein: CASSDSWDREPEAFF.

The chain links TRBV7-2 to TRBJ2-7; D possibly corresponds to TRBD1 (5 bases). V dropped 6 bases and J dropped 2 bases, with 17 bases sitting between them. CDR1 and CDR2 (germline): SGHTA, FQGNSA. This CDR3 comprises 15 residues. As DNA, the CDR3 is TGTGCCAGCAGTGGGTCGGCAGGGTGGGCCTACGAGCAGTACTTC. Protein sequence: CASSGSAGWAYEQYF.

This sequence joins TRBV30 and TRBJ1-2, with a tentative D call TRBD1 (6 bases). V gave up 3 bases and J gave up 4 bases, with 24 bases separating them. Germline CDR1 reads GTSNPN; CDR2 reads SVGIG (reference sequence). This CDR3 spans 17 amino acids. CDR3 protein: CAWRAPRDIRSLYGYTF. The CDR3 bases are TGTGCCTGGAGGGCCCCCAGGGACATTAGGTCCCTCTATGGCTACACCTTC.

The rearrangement joins TRBV6-5 to TRBJ2-5; D is ambiguous. V was pared by 3 bases and J by 0 bases, with 11 bases between. Germline loops: CDR1 MNHEY, CDR2 SVGAGI. CDR3 length: 15 amino acids. CDR3 amino acids: CASSYSVADQETQYF. DNA of the CDR3: TGTGCCAGCAGTTATAGTGTGGCAGACCAAGAGACCCAGTACTTC.

V and J are TRBV2 and TRBJ1-2, with D unclear. The CDR3 spans 12 residues. V dropped 1 base and J dropped 4 bases, with 4 bases sitting between them. CDR1 and CDR2 from the germline V gene are SNHLY and FYNNEI. The CDR3 sequence: CASSEGAYGYTF. The CDR3, as DNA: TGTGCCAGCAGTGAAGGGGCCTATGGCTACACCTTC.

The chain is built from TRBV27 and TRBJ1-2; TRBD1 matches at 8 bases. Germline lookup yields CDR1 MNHEY and CDR2 SMNVEV (reference sequence). CDR3 size: 15 residues. V was clipped by 2 bases and J by 8 bases; unmatched bases: 10. This CDR3 reads CASSLGLTGVDGYTF. DNA of the CDR3: TGTGCCAGCAGTTTAGGGCTGACAGGGGTCGACGGCTACACCTTC.

V gene TRBV9 combines with J gene TRBJ2-1; a weak D match, TRBD1 (6 bases). The CDR3 sequence is 10 residues long. Germline V gene lookup returns CDR1 SGDLS and CDR2 YYNGEE. V gave up 7 bases and J gave up 8 bases, with 7 bases separating them. The CDR3 loop is CASGGYEQFF. In nucleotides, the CDR3 is TGTGCCAGCGGGGGCTATGAGCAGTTCTTC.

The chain is built from TRBV12-3 or TRBV12-4 and TRBJ1-5, with D hard to call. Trimming removed 6 bases at V and 2 bases at J, with 8 bases between. The CDR3 contains 13 residues. The CDR3 here is CASSPPGNQPQHF. Written as DNA, the CDR3 is TGTGCCAGCAGCCCTCCCGGCAATCAGCCCCAGCATTTT.

The rearrangement links TRBV27 to TRBJ1-5; possibly TRBD1 for D (5 bases). V shed 7 bases and J shed 6 bases, with 16 bases lying between them. CDR1 is MNHEY, CDR2 SMNVEV, per germline (reference sequence). This CDR3 has 14 residues. CDR3 nucleotides: TGTGCCAGCACCACAAGTGGGGGTGGTCAGCCCCAGCATTTT. Protein sequence: CASTTSGGGQPQHF.

V gene TRBV7-9 combines with J gene TRBJ1-5; D gene ambiguous. V dropped 1 base and J dropped 9 bases, with 13 bases sitting between them. The germline gives CDR1 SEHNR, CDR2 FQNEAQ (reference sequence). The CDR3 has 14 amino acids. CDR3 residues: CASSLDGIRRPQHF. Here the CDR3 DNA reads TGTGCCAGCAGCTTAGACGGGATCCGGAGGCCCCAGCATTTT. Using reference TRBV7-9 and TRBJ1-5 for the parts outside the CDR3, the full variable domain is DTGVSQNPRHKITKRGQNVTFRCDPISEHNRLYWYRQTLGQGPEFLTYFQNEAQLEKSRLLSDRFSAERPKGSFSTLEIQRTEQGDSAMYLCASSLDGIRRPQHFGDGTRLSIL.

The chain has TRBV15 and TRBJ2-5, with D possibly being TRBD1 (6 bases). The CDR3 is made up of 14 amino acids. V lost 6 bases, J lost 2 bases, and 13 bases lay in between. Looked up from germline, CDR1 is LNHNV and CDR2 is YYDKDF (reference sequence). DNA for the CDR3: TGTGCCACCAGGGCGGACAGCTTACAAGAGACCCAGTACTTC. Protein product: CATRADSLQETQYF.

This chain connects TRBV15 to TRBJ1-1; D remains ambiguous. V gave up 6 bases and J gave up 0 bases, with 8 bases separating them. The CDR3 extends over 13 amino acids. Germline-derived CDR1 and CDR2 are LNHNV and YYDKDF (reference sequence). The CDR3 loop reads CATSPRMNTEAFF. CDR3 coding DNA: TGTGCCACCAGTCCACGAATGAACACTGAAGCTTTCTTT.

The V call is TRBV30, the J call TRBJ1-4; 12 nucleotides match TRBD1. This CDR3 comprises 15 residues. Trimming at V came to 1 base and at J to 8 bases, leaving 5 bases not matched to a gene. Germline assignment: CDR1 GTSNPN and CDR2 SVGIG (reference sequence). The CDR3 spells CAWSGDRGRTEKLFF. The DNA of the CDR3 is TGTGCCTGGAGTGGGGACAGGGGGCGGACGGAAAAACTGTTTTTT.

V gene TRBV7-2 combines with J gene TRBJ2-1; 7 bases agree with TRBD1. From germline, CDR1 is SGHTA and CDR2 FQGNSA. Unmatched junction bases numbered 6, after V lost 10 bases and J lost 3 bases. The CDR3 covers 13 residues. CDR3 coding DNA: TGTGCCATCATCCGGGACAGCTACAATGAGCAGTTCTTC. Protein sequence: CAIIRDSYNEQFF.

The genes are TRBV7-9 and TRBJ2-1; D not resolved. The germline CDR1 and CDR2 sequences are SEHNR and FQNEAQ (reference sequence). V was pared by 2 bases and J by 5 bases, with 7 bases between. The CDR3 length is 13 residues. The CDR3 here is CASSLRADNEQFF. DNA for the CDR3: TGTGCCAGCAGCTTAAGAGCCGACAATGAGCAGTTCTTC.

The rearrangement joins TRBV12-3 or TRBV12-4 to TRBJ2-5, with a weak D call TRBD2 (6 bases). The CDR3 loop spans 15 amino acids. V was trimmed by 6 bases and J by 2 bases, leaving 16 bases between them. CDR3 sequence (DNA): TGTGCCAGCAGCGGAGGGCGAACGGGGCAAGAGACCCAGTACTTC. Residues: CASSGGRTGQETQYF.

The J gene is TRBJ2-1, the V gene TRBV14; no clear D gene. CDR3 length equals 14 residues. Germline V lookup: CDR1 SGHDN, CDR2 FVKESK. V lost 0 bases and J lost 4, with 7 bases in between. The CDR3 region has the DNA TGTGCCAGCAGCCAAGATCGGGCTTACAATGAGCAGTTCTTC. It is translated as CASSQDRAYNEQFF.

This chain joins TRBV27 and TRBJ2-7; D is perhaps TRBD1 or TRBD2 (5 bases each). V was trimmed by 3 bases and J by 3 bases, leaving 21 bases between them. Germline V gives CDR1 MNHEY, CDR2 SMNVEV (reference sequence). The CDR3 contains 17 residues. This CDR3 reads CASSFRFGRGGYYEQYF. The CDR3 DNA sequence: TGTGCCAGCAGTTTTCGGTTCGGGCGTGGGGGTTACTACGAGCAGTACTTC.